These T cell receptor beta chains were read from a single sample in a study of T cell changes during pregnancy in multiple sclerosis. Some clones are missing from TCRdb's copy, which holds only in-frame ones; the method was immunoSEQ multiplex PCR. The sample consists of about 110,000 clones, approximately 90% of them appearing once. The source was peripheral blood, collected in the third trimester of pregnancy. The receptor source for this set is a female donor with multiple sclerosis, enrolled in a pregnancy study. Both conserved end residues are part of each CDR3.

j_call v_call cdr3_aa
TRBJ2-1 TRBV18 CASSPSRESNEQFF
TRBJ1-5 TRBV7-2 CASSLEAGVNQPQHF
TRBJ2-3 TRBV5-1 CASSLEGHPSTDTQYF
TRBJ1-1 TRBV5-1 CASSLLVGETMNTEAFF
TRBJ2-7 TRBV28 CASGTQIYEQYF
TRBJ1-2 TRBV9 CASSDRQGSQTNYGYTF
TRBJ2-1 TRBV5-6 CASSLWPPQGEFF
TRBJ1-5 TRBV27 CASRAGTLQSNQPQHF
TRBJ2-1 TRBV30 CAWDLTSGNYNEQFF
TRBJ2-1 TRBV30 CAWSMREGEQFF
TRBJ2-7 TRBV6-1 CASSGELMTYEQYF
TRBJ1-5 TRBV19 CASGTTGGLYNQPQHF
TRBJ2-1 TRBV21-1 CASSKDPSGAYNEQFF
TRBJ1-4 TRBV28 CASRGRDRGQKLFF
TRBJ2-1 TRBV30 CACGTGGRNEQFF
TRBJ2-1 TRBV10-3 CAIVPQASYNEQFF
TRBJ1-1 TRBV30 CACSPGGGTEAFF
TRBJ1-2 TRBV27 CASSLQWGEYGYTF
TRBJ2-1 TRBV19 CASRSGGQGEQFF
TRBJ1-2 TRBV2 CASSGGSYGYTF
TRBJ1-2 TRBV19 CASSSGGQGYTF
TRBJ2-1 TRBV2 CASNWWDSGGNEQFF
TRBJ2-2 TRBV5-1 CASSRGQSPGTGELFF
TRBJ2-6 TRBV29-1 CSVAGTDYSGANVLTF
TRBJ2-1 TRBV5-1 CASSLRAGRPYNEQFF
TRBJ1-2 TRBV9 CASSDGQELYYGYTF
TRBJ2-1 TRBV19 CASSISGGSNEQFF
TRBJ2-3 TRBV7-3 CASSPPPASGRTDTQYF
TRBJ2-3 TRBV27 CASSSPASGGLTDTQYF
TRBJ2-2 TRBV19 CASSILGAGELFF
TRBJ2-5 TRBV5-1 CASSLDRTGIRETQYF
TRBJ2-3 TRBV2 CASSVGLAGGSTDTQYF
TRBJ1-2 TRBV4-2 CASKLDGTNYGYTF